Here is one T cell receptor (beta chain) with its context. Its specificity is not known. The source of the sample is a study of identifying expanded T cells in peripheral blood. Study-level findings and limits: Around 1.2 clones differed between technical replicates, versus approximately 17 and 20 over time. Variance in clone template counts between approximately 2-week samples significantly increased with total template count across all healthy donors.

The CDR3 loop spans 16 amino acids. The germline V gene has CDR1 MNHNS and CDR2 SASEGT. Losses at the gene ends were 4 bases for V and 8 bases for J; bases not matched to a gene: 10. During the collection period, no donor immune events like infections were recorded. Sequencing was performed with immunoSEQ multiplex PCR; in TCRdb, only in-frame clones are kept and a portion is missing. The repertoire consists of about 90,000 clones, with approximately 86% occurring once and the leading ten covering 5.6%. Material: blood. This clonotype was sampled from a person between 18 and 75 years old in good health. The rearrangement links TRBV6-1 to TRBJ2-3, with 12 bases matching TRBD2. CDR3 sequence (DNA): TGTGCCAGCAGTGCTCGACTAGCGGGGGCCCTGGGTACGCAGTATTTT. It yields the protein CASSARLAGALGTQYF.